These 15 T cell receptor beta chains came from one sample sequenced in a study of blood T cell repertoires in COVID-19. Clones were sequenced by immunoSEQ multiplex PCR, and TCRdb holds only the in-frame ones, with some missing. The sample contains approximately 210,000 clones, almost 90% of which appear only once. What was sequenced was peripheral blood. The receptors here all came from a man aged 18 to 29 with active or convalescent COVID-19.

The chain combines TRBV7-2 with TRBJ1-2; maybe TRBD1 (6 bases). Germline V gene sequence: CDR1 SGHTA, CDR2 FQGNSA. Trimming pared 5 bases from V and 8 bases from J, leaving 21 bases between. The CDR3 length is 15 residues. CDR3 coding DNA: TGTGCCAGCAGCCAGGGGTCGGGGTACCCGGGAGGCTACACCTTC. This gives the protein CASSQGSGYPGGYTF.

Points on this clone: Different DNA sequences within this sample yield the same CDR3. The V gene is TRBV5-6, the J gene TRBJ1-2, with a weak D call TRBD1 (6 bases). The CDR3 spans 15 residues. Trimming stripped 0 bases from V and 8 bases from J, with 17 bases between. Germline assignment: CDR1 SGHDT and CDR2 YYEEEE. CDR3 in amino acids: CASSLAGSPGGGYTF. Here the CDR3 DNA reads TGTGCCAGCAGCTTGGCAGGCAGCCCGGGGGGCGGCTACACCTTC.

The V and J genes are TRBV12-3 or TRBV12-4 and TRBJ2-4, with 7 bases lining up with TRBD2. V shed 7 bases and J 9 bases; nucleotides not matched to a gene: 9. This CDR3 is 13 amino acids long. Written as DNA, the CDR3 is TGTGCCAGCAAGGGAGGGTTGCTTGCCATTCAGTACTTC. Amino acids: CASKGGLLAIQYF.

A few counts support this clone. The genes are TRBV2 and TRBJ1-1; D may be TRBD1 (5 bases). Trimming took off 8 bases at V and 11 bases at J, with 24 bases between the two ends. This CDR3 is 14 amino acids long. Germline assignment: CDR1 SNHLY and CDR2 FYNNEI. This chain's CDR3 is CASGPLGDPRGAFF. CDR3 coding DNA: TGTGCCAGCGGACCCCTGGGGGATCCTCGGGGGGCTTTCTTT.

The V call is TRBV7-8, the J call TRBJ2-1; TRBD1 aligns across 11 bases. The germline V gene encodes CDR1 SGHVS and CDR2 FQNEAQ. Germline trimming cut 2 bases from V and 5 bases from J; bases unmatched to any gene: 5. The CDR3 consists of 16 residues. DNA of the CDR3: TGTGCCAGCAGCTTACCCGGACAGGGGGCGGACAATGAGCAGTTCTTC. Translated, it gives CASSLPGQGADNEQFF.

This clone was seen more than once but under ten times. J is TRBJ1-1 and V is TRBV10-1; D ambiguous. V was trimmed by 6 bases and J by 1 base, leaving 3 bases between them. This CDR3 is 11 amino acids long. Germline V lookup: CDR1 WNHNN, CDR2 SYGVQD (reference sequence). CDR3: CASSGNTEAFF. In nucleotides, the CDR3 is TGCGCCAGCAGCGGGAACACTGAAGCTTTCTTT.

V usage is TRBV27 and J usage is TRBJ2-5, with 7 bases aligning to TRBD2. Unmatched junction bases numbered 2, after V lost 3 bases and J lost 4 bases. Germline V gene sequence: CDR1 MNHEY, CDR2 SMNVEV (reference sequence). This CDR3 region has 13 residues. The CDR3 is CASSFSGRETQYF. CDR3 nucleotide sequence: TGTGCCAGCAGTTTTAGCGGGCGAGAGACCCAGTACTTC.

In its sample, this clone was seen once. The chain carries TRBV29-1 and TRBJ1-1; a weak D match, TRBD1 (5 bases). Germline lookup yields CDR1 SQVTM and CDR2 ANQGSEA. CDR3 size: 13 residues. With 5 bases removed from V and 4 bases from J, the gap between germline ends came to 14 bases. The DNA for the CDR3 is TGCAGCGTTTGTCAAGGGGAGGGCACTGAAGCTTTCTTT. It yields the protein CSVCQGEGTEAFF.

This chain connects TRBV7-2 to TRBJ2-1, with 10 bases aligning to TRBD2. Trimming at V came to 8 bases and at J to 3 bases, leaving 1 base not matched to a gene. Germline CDR1 SGHTA, CDR2 FQGNSA. The CDR3 extends over 13 amino acids. CDR3 in amino acids: CASGLAVYNEQFF. The CDR3 coding sequence is TGTGCCAGCGGACTAGCGGTCTACAATGAGCAGTTCTTC.

The CDR3 sequence is CASSLSGSGDTQYF. CDR3 nucleotide sequence: TGTGCCAGCAGTTTATCTGGGTCGGGAGATACGCAGTATTTT. The J gene is TRBJ2-3, the V gene TRBV28; D uncertain. This CDR3 comprises 14 residues. V lost 1 base and J lost 5, with 10 bases in between. Germline V gene data show CDR1 as MDHEN and CDR2 as SYDVKM.

The chain recombines TRBV2 with TRBJ1-1, with a weak D call TRBD1 (6 bases). V lost 4 bases and J lost 1, with 22 bases in between. The germline V gene encodes CDR1 SNHLY and CDR2 FYNNEI. CDR3 length: 18 amino acids. The CDR3 DNA sequence: TGTGCCAGCAGTGGCTTCAAACGGACAGAACCTAAGAACACTGAAGCTTTCTTT. This codes for CASSGFKRTEPKNTEAFF.

This sequence joins TRBV29-1 and TRBJ2-5; 8 bases are a match to TRBD2. Germline CDR1 SQVTM, CDR2 ANQGSEA. V was clipped by 4 bases and J by 2 bases; unmatched bases: 6. This CDR3 is built from 14 residues. CDR3 in amino acids: CSVAATSGQETQYF. The CDR3 region has the DNA TGCAGCGTTGCTGCCACTAGCGGACAAGAGACCCAGTACTTC.

The gene calls are TRBV9 and TRBJ2-1; 9 bases fit TRBD2. The germline gives CDR1 SGDLS, CDR2 YYNGEE. J gave up 9 bases and V 3 bases, and 10 bases lay outside the gene matches. The CDR3 extends over 15 amino acids. CDR3 region: CASSASASGISEQFF. The CDR3 nucleotides are TGTGCCAGCAGCGCAAGCGCTAGCGGGATTAGTGAGCAGTTCTTC.

The CDR3 DNA reads as TGCGCCAGCAGCGGGGGACAGTCCTACGAGCAGTACTTC. Translation gives CASSGGQSYEQYF. The chain recombines TRBV5-1 with TRBJ2-7; TRBD1 matches 7 bases. Germline lookup yields CDR1 SGHRS and CDR2 YFSETQ. V dropped 4 bases and J dropped 1; count of bases not matched to a gene: 2. There are 13 residues in the CDR3.

This clone was recorded once. This rearrangement joins TRBV29-1 to TRBJ2-7; perhaps TRBD2 as D (6 bases). The CDR3 runs to 15 residues. Germline V lookup: CDR1 SQVTM, CDR2 ANQGSEA. The V gene lost 1 base and the J gene lost 6 bases, with 19 bases spanning the gap. The CDR3 bases are TGCAGCGTTGAAGGGCTAGTGGGAGGTGTCGGCGAGCAGTACTTC. Amino acid sequence: CSVEGLVGGVGEQYF.